The rows below give T cell receptor beta chains drawn from one sample of a study of CD8 T cells in Susac syndrome. TCRdb fed the immunoSEQ multiplex PCR reads into MiXCR, producing one record per CDR3 protein. Of around 180,000 distinct CDR3 sequences listed, roughly 95% are singletons. What was sequenced was CD8+ T cells from PBMCs. The receptors derive from a human donor with multiple sclerosis. CDR3s include the opening cysteine and the closing phenylalanine or tryptophan. The D gene is left open where the match is weak. Size tells how often a clone was seen (once, few, many) or the class of an expanded clone, and some rows leave it out.

V gene	D gene	clone size	J gene	CDR3 DNA	CDR3 protein
TRBV9	.	.	TRBJ2-7	TGTGCCAGCAGCGTTAGCGGGACAGACTACGAGCAGTACTTC	CASSVSGTDYEQYF
TRBV2	.	once	TRBJ1-1	TGTGCCAGCAGTATGACAGGGAACACTGAAGCTTTCTTT	CASSMTGNTEAFF
TRBV29-1	.	.	TRBJ2-2	TGCAGCGTCATATTGGGCACCGGGGAGCTGTTTTTT	CSVILGTGELFF
TRBV5-6	TRBD1	.	TRBJ2-2	TGTGCCAGCAGCTTTCGGGACAGGGTGATGTTTTTT	CASSFRDRVMFF
TRBV27	.	.	TRBJ1-1	TGTGCCAGCAGTTTAAGGGAAACGACTGAAGCTTTCTTT	CASSLRETTEAFF
TRBV25-1	.	.	TRBJ2-1	TGTGCCAGCAGTGAATGGGGTGAGCAGTTCTTC	CASSEWGEQFF
TRBV2	.	.	TRBJ2-3	TGTGCCAGCAGTGCTTCAGATACGCAGTATTTT	CASSASDTQYF
TRBV29-1	.	.	TRBJ1-2	TGCAGCGTTGAAGATCATTCGGGCCCAGGCCCCTATGGCTACACCTTC	CSVEDHSGPGPYGYTF
TRBV20-1	TRBD1	.	TRBJ2-2	TGCAGTGCTAGAGATCTTGACAGGGGTACGTCGAACACCGGGGAGCTGTTTTTT	CSARDLDRGTSNTGELFF
TRBV27	.	once	TRBJ1-5	TGTGCCAGCAGTATTTCCGCCTATAGCAATCAGCCCCAGCATTTT	CASSISAYSNQPQHF
TRBV6-5	.	.	TRBJ2-5	TGTGCCAGCAGTTACAGTGAGGGAGAGACCCAGTACTTC	CASSYSEGETQYF